These T cell receptor beta chains were read from a single sample in a study of T cells after posttransplantation cyclophosphamide. Assay used: immunoSEQ multiplex PCR; TCRdb lists only in-frame clones, some missing. This table has just over 15,000 clones, approximately 81% appearing once. This material consisted of PBMCs, taken 350 to 400 days after allogeneic stem cell transplant with calcineurin inhibitor and methotrexate. These receptors were taken from a male patient in his late teens or twenties who received an allogeneic stem cell transplant from a related donor, was CMV-positive, and had no GVHD. Some T cells may be transferred from the graft donor. Each CDR3 is given with its conserved first and last residue. Fields, in order: V gene, D gene, clone size, J gene, CDR3 DNA, CDR3 protein. D genes are given only for firm matches. Part of the rows lack a size; the others show once, few, many or a class for expanded clones.

TRBV6-5	TRBD1	-	TRBJ1-5	TGTGCCAGCAGGACAGGGAAGCAGCCCCAGCATTTT	CASRTGKQPQHF
TRBV28	-	few	TRBJ2-7	TGTGCCAGCGGATGGGGCAGCGCCTACGAGCAGTACTTC	CASGWGSAYEQYF
TRBV6-6	-	-	TRBJ1-1	TGTGCCAGCAGTGCCGGGAGACAGAGGGGAGAAACTGAAGCTTTCTTT	CASSAGRQRGETEAFF
TRBV6-5	-	-	TRBJ1-4	TGTGCCAGCAGTTACGGCAGGGTGGGCGAAAAACTGTTTTTT	CASSYGRVGEKLFF
TRBV4-1	-	-	TRBJ2-7	TGCGCCAGCAGCCAAGATCCCTCAGGGGTATACGAGCAGTACTTC	CASSQDPSGVYEQYF
TRBV9	-	-	TRBJ2-5	TGTGCCAGCAGCGTAGGAGGCCTCCCAAGGGAGACCCAGTACTTC	CASSVGGLPRETQYF
TRBV7-9	-	-	TRBJ1-3	TGTGCCAGCAGCACGTCCAGGGCTCTAAGCTCTGGAAACACCATATATTTT	CASSTSRALSSGNTIYF
TRBV18	-	-	TRBJ2-7	TGTGCCAGCTCACCAGAAATATCGGGCTCAGGGGAGCAGTACTTC	CASSPEISGSGEQYF
TRBV29-1	-	-	TRBJ2-7	TGCAGGCTAGGATCAGGACATGGCTACGAGCAGTACTTC	CRLGSGHGYEQYF
TRBV28	-	-	TRBJ2-5	TGTGCCAGCAGCCCCCCCCTGCAGGCCCAGTACTTC	CASSPPLQAQYF
TRBV27	-	-	TRBJ2-1	TGTGCCAGCAGTTTAAGGAGGGGAGGCCTCATAAACTACAGTGAGCAGTTCTTC	CASSLRRGGLINYSEQFF
TRBV7-2	-	-	TRBJ2-6	TGTGCCAGCAGCTTAGGTAGCGGTGCCTCTGGGGCCAACGTCCTGACTTTC	CASSLGSGASGANVLTF
TRBV28	-	-	TRBJ2-1	TGTGCCAGCAGTTTAGGCGGAAGCTCCTACAATGAGCAGTTCTTC	CASSLGGSSYNEQFF
TRBV9	-	once	TRBJ1-6	TGTGCCAGCAGCACTGAACCAGGGGAACGAGGTGGTTCACCCCTCCACTTT	CASSTEPGERGGSPLHF
TRBV19	TRBD1	-	TRBJ1-2	TGTGCCAGTAGTATCGGGACAGGGGATGGCTACACCTTC	CASSIGTGDGYTF
TRBV7-6	TRBD2	-	TRBJ2-3	TGTGCCAGCAGCTTCAGGACTAGCGGGGCTAGCACAGATACGCAGTATTTT	CASSFRTSGASTDTQYF
TRBV11-1	-	-	TRBJ2-1	TGTGCCAGCAGCTTACGCATGAGTGAGCAGTTCTTC	CASSLRMSEQFF
TRBV29-1	-	-	TRBJ2-4	TGCAGCGCCCGACAGACATTAGCCAAAAACATTCAGTACTTC	CSARQTLAKNIQYF
TRBV11-2	-	-	TRBJ2-2	TGTGCCAGCAGCTTAAAACCGCAAGTCTACGGGGAGCTGTTTTTT	CASSLKPQVYGELFF
TRBV16	TRBD2	-	TRBJ2-1	TGTGCCAGCAGCTTTTTTGGGACTAGCAATGAGCAGTTCTTC	CASSFFGTSNEQFF
TRBV18	-	few	TRBJ2-7	TGTGCCAGCTCACCCCGCAGGTCCTACGAGCAGTACTTC	CASSPRRSYEQYF
TRBV7-2	TRBD1	-	TRBJ2-3	TGTGCCAGCAGCTTTGACAGGGGGGATACGCAGTATTTT	CASSFDRGDTQYF
TRBV28	-	-	TRBJ2-2	TGTGCCAGCCGAGGTGTCAGGGTCGTCGGGGAGCTGTTTTTT	CASRGVRVVGELFF
TRBV5-1	-	few	TRBJ1-3	TGCGCCAGCAGCTCACAACCCCCCCAGGGTGGGTATTTT	CASSSQPPQGGYF
TRBV5-1	TRBD2	-	TRBJ2-1	TGCGCCAGCAGCTTGTCAACTAGCGGAGCCGTGACCAATGAGCAGTTCTTC	CASSLSTSGAVTNEQFF
TRBV6-6	TRBD2	-	TRBJ2-7	TGTGCCAGCAGCGAACCGGGACTAGCTGAATACGAGCAGTACTTC	CASSEPGLAEYEQYF
TRBV6-6	TRBD1	-	TRBJ1-1	TGTGCCAGCAGTTACTCCCCGGGGACAGTCCCTGAAGCTTTCTTT	CASSYSPGTVPEAFF
TRBV19	TRBD1	few	TRBJ1-5	TGTGCCAGTAACCGGGGGACAGTTGCCCAGCATTTT	CASNRGTVAQHF
TRBV14	TRBD2	-	TRBJ2-1	TGTGCCAGCAGCCAGTGGTCTAGCGGAGGCTCGGATGAGCAGTTCTTC	CASSQWSSGGSDEQFF
TRBV15	-	-	TRBJ2-7	TGTGCCACCAGCAGAGCGGTAACCTACGAGCAGTACTTC	CATSRAVTYEQYF
TRBV5-1	-	once	TRBJ2-7	TGCGCCACCTCACAGGGCAACGAGCAGTACTTC	CATSQGNEQYF
TRBV27	-	-	TRBJ1-5	TGTGCCAGCAGTCCCGGGACATACAATCAGCCCCAGCATTTT	CASSPGTYNQPQHF
TRBV27	-	-	TRBJ2-7	TGTGCCAGCAGTTCGCTTACAGGGATACCCTACGAGCAGTACTTC	CASSSLTGIPYEQYF
TRBV7-6	TRBD1	few	TRBJ2-7	TGTGCCAGCAGCGATCGACAGGGGCTCGAGCAGTACTTC	CASSDRQGLEQYF
TRBV28	-	-	TRBJ2-7	TGTGCCAGCAGTTTAATGTACTACGAGCAGTACTTC	CASSLMYYEQYF
TRBV18	TRBD2	-	TRBJ2-3	TGTGCCAGCTCACGGGGTAGCGGGAGGTCAGATACGCAGTATTTT	CASSRGSGRSDTQYF
TRBV11-2	-	few	TRBJ1-1	TGTGCCAGCAGCTTAAGTAGCGCTATTACCCCGAACACTGAAGCTTTCTTT	CASSLSSAITPNTEAFF
TRBV6-1	-	-	TRBJ2-1	TGTGCCAGCAGTGTACCCGGGACTGCGACTAACAGTGAGCAGTTCTTC	CASSVPGTATNSEQFF
TRBV9	TRBD1	-	TRBJ1-1	TGTGCCAGCAGCGTAGCAGGGGGTATGACTGAAGCTTTCTTT	CASSVAGGMTEAFF
TRBV5-1	TRBD1	-	TRBJ1-1	TGCGCCAGCAGCTTCAGGCAGGGGGCGGGAACTGAAGCTTTCTTT	CASSFRQGAGTEAFF
TRBV2	TRBD1	-	TRBJ2-3	TGTGCCAGCAGTGAGACCGGGACAGGAGCCACAGATACGCAGTATTTT	CASSETGTGATDTQYF